Shown below are 32 T cell receptor beta chains from a single sample sequenced in a study of blood T cells in healthy people across ages. Primed by a sample-barcoded 5' primer and a J-beta primer mix, a second PCR proceeded for about 6 to 11 cycles. TCRdb used MiXCR to reprocess the 5' RACE reads, holding one entry per CDR3 protein. Of 550,000 to 750,000 distinct CDR3 sequences listed, under 25% are singletons. The material sequenced was blood. All receptors come from a man in his sixties or seventies in good health.

This clonotype was seen only a few times. This chain connects TRBV20-1 to TRBJ2-7; 7 bases align to TRBD1. Germline V gene lookup returns CDR1 DFQATT and CDR2 SNEGSKA (reference sequence). The CDR3 has 14 amino acids. V dropped 5 bases and J dropped 1; count of bases not matched to a gene: 8. This CDR3 is CSASTGTASYEQYF. The CDR3 DNA sequence: TGCAGTGCTTCGACCGGGACAGCATCCTACGAGCAGTACTTC.

This clonotype appeared a few times. The chain is built from TRBV3-1 and TRBJ1-2; D remains unclear. There are 14 residues in the CDR3. The germline CDR1 and CDR2 sequences are LGHDT and YNNKEL (reference sequence). V was pared by 0 bases and J by 2 bases, with 7 bases between. The CDR3: CASSQDEENYGYTF. CDR3 DNA: TGTGCCAGCAGCCAAGATGAGGAGAACTATGGCTACACCTTC.

This clonotype appeared a few times. The CDR3 coding sequence is TGCGCCAGCAGCTTGGCTCCATCGACTAGCCGGGGCGCCGGGGAGCTGTTTTTT. Translating gives CASSLAPSTSRGAGELFF. The chain employs TRBV5-1 and TRBJ2-2, with 7 bases identical to TRBD2. Germline lookup yields CDR1 SGHRS and CDR2 YFSETQ. V dropped 0 bases and J dropped 6; count of bases not matched to a gene: 14. The CDR3 has 18 amino acids.

The rearrangement joins TRBV28 to TRBJ2-4, with D maybe TRBD2 (6 bases). V shed 5 bases and J shed 8 bases, with 25 bases lying between them. The CDR3 is 17 amino acids. Per the germline V gene, CDR1 is MDHEN and CDR2 is SYDVKM. CDR3 sequence: CASSRPSVFRRGDIQYF. In DNA, the CDR3 is TGTGCCAGCAGTCGGCCTTCGGTGTTTAGGCGGGGTGACATTCAGTACTTC. The full variable domain, its missing parts supplied by reference TRBV28 and TRBJ2-4, is DVKVTQSSRYLVKRTGEKVFLECVQDMDHENMFWYRQDPGLGLRLIYFSYDVKMKEKGDIPEGYSVSREKKERFSLILESASTNQTSMYLCASSRPSVFRRGDIQYFGAGTRLSVL.

The chain couples TRBV5-1 to TRBJ2-1, with TRBD1 matching over 9 bases. TRBJ2-7 explains the end of the DNA better; the J call may be wrong. CDR1 is SGHRS and CDR2 is YFSETQ in the germline V gene. This CDR3 is built from 16 residues. CDR3 DNA sequence: TGCGCCAGCAGCTTGGGGCGTAGACAGGGGGGCTACGAGCAGTACTTC. Translated: CASSLGRRQGGYEQYF.

In this sample, this clonotype turned up a few times. The chain is built from TRBV28 and TRBJ1-2; D is unresolved. The CDR3 sequence is 15 residues long. V was clipped by 4 bases and J by 8 bases, with 20 bases between them. Germline assignment: CDR1 MDHEN and CDR2 SYDVKM. The CDR3: CASSWASTSFGGYTF. CDR3 DNA: TGTGCCAGCAGTTGGGCAAGTACCTCTTTTGGGGGCTACACCTTC.

This clonotype was counted between two and nine times. The chain combines TRBV6-1 with TRBJ2-1; 9 bases match TRBD2. CDR3 length: 14 amino acids. After removal of 6 bases from V and 3 bases from J, the junction contained 3 bases not matched to a gene. Germline V gene lookup returns CDR1 MNHNS and CDR2 SASEGT. As DNA, the CDR3 is TGTGCCAGCAGGTCTAGCGGGGACTACAATGAGCAGTTCTTC. This encodes CASRSSGDYNEQFF.

The table lists this clonotype with a few counts. In nucleotides, the CDR3 is TGTGCCAGCAGTCAGGATGGACCGAACACTGAAGCTTTCTTT. It is translated as CASSQDGPNTEAFF. The rearrangement links TRBV2 to TRBJ1-1; D remains ambiguous. The V end lost 5 bases, the J end lost 1 base, and 11 bases lay between the germline ends. The V gene's germline CDR1 is SNHLY and CDR2 FYNNEI. There are 14 residues in the CDR3.

The chain links TRBV7-9 to TRBJ1-4; no definite D call. CDR3 size: 15 residues. Deletions cut 5 bases from V and 7 bases from J, with 17 bases between. Germline V gives CDR1 SEHNR, CDR2 FQNEAQ (reference sequence). CDR3 nucleotide sequence: TGTGCCAGCAGCACTGGAGTGGTCCTCGCTGAAAAACTGTTTTTT. Its protein is CASSTGVVLAEKLFF. Full variable domain (missing parts from reference TRBV7-9 and TRBJ1-4): DTGVSQNPRHKITKRGQNVTFRCDPISEHNRLYWYRQTLGQGPEFLTYFQNEAQLEKSRLLSDRFSAERPKGSFSTLEIQRTEQGDSAMYLCASSTGVVLAEKLFFGSGTQLSVL.

This clonotype showed up just a few times. This sequence joins TRBV20-1 and TRBJ2-1; 7 nucleotides line up with TRBD2. CDR1 DFQATT and CDR2 SNEGSKA come from the germline V gene (reference sequence). The V segment lost 6 bases and the J segment 3 bases; nucleotides outside the gene matches: 2. CDR3 size: 12 residues. CDR3 nucleotides: TGCAGTGCAGAGCGGGACTACAATGAGCAGTTCTTC. This translates into CSAERDYNEQFF.

This clonotype occurred many times. This sequence joins TRBV28 and TRBJ1-2, with D tentatively TRBD1 (5 bases). Germline assignment: CDR1 MDHEN and CDR2 SYDVKM. The CDR3 is 16 amino acids. Trimming left V 7 bases short and J 2 bases short, with 20 bases between. This CDR3 reads CASTLGGIVSNYGYTF. In DNA form, the CDR3 reads TGTGCCAGCACCCTTGGGGGGATAGTTTCGAACTATGGCTACACCTTC.

About this clonotype itself: Just one base apart from a much larger clone, this may be a read error. V usage is TRBV27 and J usage is TRBJ1-4; TRBD1 matches at 7 bases. Trimming removed 6 bases from V and 4 bases from J; junction bases left unmatched: 2. The CDR3 has 13 residues. Germline CDR1 is MNHEY and CDR2 is SMNVEV (reference sequence). CDR3 bases: TGTGCCAGCAGGGGACAGTATAATGAAAAACTGTTTTTT. It specifies CASRGQYNEKLFF.

There are a few counts of this clonotype. The genes are TRBV20-1 and TRBJ2-7; 10 bases agree with TRBD1. Germline V CDR1 and CDR2: DFQATT, SNEGSKA (reference sequence). This CDR3 region has 16 residues. With 5 bases clipped from V and 0 bases from J, the junction kept 10 bases outside the gene matches. The CDR3 reads CSAPGTGALSSYEQYF. In nucleotides, the CDR3 is TGCAGTGCTCCCGGGACAGGGGCGTTAAGCTCCTACGAGCAGTACTTC.

The V gene is TRBV6-5, the J gene TRBJ1-2; TRBD1 agrees at 7 bases. The V gene's germline CDR1 is MNHEY and CDR2 SVGAGI. V was pared by 4 bases and J by 4 bases, with 12 bases of the junction left unmatched. This CDR3 spans 16 amino acids. CDR3 protein: CASSLGLRQGIYGYTF. As DNA, the CDR3 is TGTGCCAGCAGTTTAGGCCTCCGACAGGGCATCTATGGCTACACCTTC.

This clonotype was seen a few times. The V gene is TRBV7-2, the J gene TRBJ2-4, with D possibly called TRBD1 or TRBD2 (6 bases each). Germline CDR1 SGHTA, CDR2 FQGNSA. The CDR3 contains 17 residues. V lost 5 bases, J lost 0 bases, and 17 bases lay in between. CDR3 loop: CASSPEAGQLAKNIQYF. The CDR3, as DNA: TGTGCCAGCAGCCCCGAGGCGGGACAATTAGCCAAAAACATTCAGTACTTC.

The V and J genes are TRBV14 and TRBJ1-2, with 11 positions matching TRBD1. This CDR3 has 14 residues. V lost 4 bases, J lost 8 bases, and 6 bases stayed unmatched. The V gene's germline CDR1 is SGHDN and CDR2 FVKESK. The CDR3, as DNA: TGTGCCAGCAGCCTGGACAGGGGGCTAGGAGGCTACACCTTC. Encoded protein: CASSLDRGLGGYTF. Full variable domain (rest looked up from reference TRBV14 and TRBJ1-2): EAGVTQFPSHSVIEKGQTVTLRCDPISGHDNLYWYRRVMGKEIKFLLHFVKESKQDESGMPNNRFLAERTGGTYSTLKVQPAELEDSGVYFCASSLDRGLGGYTFGSGTRLTVV.

J is TRBJ2-5 and V is TRBV7-9, with 7 bases that match TRBD1. The CDR3 totals 16 residues. Germline lookup yields CDR1 SEHNR and CDR2 FQNEAQ (reference sequence). Trimming cost V 2 bases and J 0 bases; bases outside gene matches: 6. DNA of the CDR3: TGTGCCAGCAGCTTACGAACAGGGGCTTACCAAGAGACCCAGTACTTC. Translated, it gives CASSLRTGAYQETQYF.

J is TRBJ2-3 and V is TRBV7-9; TRBD1 or TRBD2 may be the D gene (5 bases each). Germline V lookup: CDR1 SEHNR, CDR2 FQNEAQ (reference sequence). Trimming removed 6 bases from V and 2 bases from J, with 12 bases in between. The CDR3 covers 14 residues. The CDR3 region is CASRPGPTTDTQYF. The CDR3 DNA is TGTGCCAGCAGGCCGGGACCGACCACAGATACGCAGTATTTT.

The chain employs TRBV6-6 and TRBJ2-4; TRBD1 or TRBD2 may be the D gene (5 bases each). The V end lost 8 bases, the J end lost 8 bases, and 10 bases lay between the germline ends. This CDR3 has 11 amino acids. Germline-derived CDR1 and CDR2 are MNHNY and SVGAGI (reference sequence). CDR3 DNA sequence: TGTGCCAGCCACGGGGCGGACATTCAGTACTTC. Protein: CASHGADIQYF.

This clonotype was counted a few times. The rearrangement uses TRBV3-1 and TRBJ2-3, with no clear D. Per germline, CDR1 LGHDT and CDR2 YNNKEL (reference sequence). The CDR3 runs to 15 residues. Trimming took off 3 bases at V and 6 bases at J, with 16 bases between the two ends. The CDR3 DNA reads as TGTGCCAGCAGCCAGGACCCGACCGTTCTGGATACGCAGTATTTT. Its translation: CASSQDPTVLDTQYF.

Remarks on this clonotype: An end of the junction differs from the germline gene, which may be a read error. The chain has TRBV7-9 and TRBJ1-2, with 7 bases fitting TRBD1. The CDR3 consists of 15 residues. Germline V lookup: CDR1 SEHNR, CDR2 FQNEAQ (reference sequence). In nucleotides, the CDR3 is TGTGCCAACAGCCCCCCGGGACAGCGTGATTATGGCTACACCTTC. This gives the protein CANSPPGQRDYGYTF.

This chain links TRBV5-1 with TRBJ1-4, with D perhaps matching TRBD1 (6 bases). The length of the CDR3 is 14 residues. Germline V lookup: CDR1 SGHRS, CDR2 YFSETQ. V lost 3 bases, J lost 8 bases, and 14 bases lay in between. This CDR3 reads CASSSGDMGEKLFF. In DNA form, the CDR3 reads TGCGCCAGCAGCTCGGGGGACATGGGCGAAAAACTGTTTTTT. The full variable domain, with the rest looked up from reference TRBV5-1 and TRBJ1-4, is KAGVTQTPRYLIKTRGQQVTLSCSPISGHRSVSWYQQTPGQGLQFLFEYFSETQRNKGNFPGRFSGRQFSNSRSEMNVSTLELGDSALYLCASSSGDMGEKLFFGSGTQLSVL.

This clonotype has just a few counts. The chain carries TRBV4-3 and TRBJ2-3; 9 bases agree with TRBD2. V was clipped by 1 base and J by 4 bases; unmatched bases: 9. Germline V CDR1 and CDR2: LGHNA, YSLEER. This CDR3 spans 17 amino acids. CDR3 coding DNA: TGCGCCAGCAGCCAAGGTGTAGCGGGAGAGTCCCCAGATACGCAGTATTTT. Translation gives CASSQGVAGESPDTQYF.

CDR3 protein: CASSYVRGEQFF. As DNA, the CDR3 is TGTGCCAGCAGTTACGTGCGGGGTGAGCAGTTCTTC. V gene TRBV6-6 combines with J gene TRBJ2-1, with D tentatively TRBD2 (6 bases). Looked up from germline, CDR1 is MNHNY and CDR2 is SVGAGI (reference sequence). The CDR3 is made up of 12 amino acids. V lost 2 bases and J lost 9, with 8 bases in between.

This clonotype was seen more than once but under ten times. The chain has TRBV20-1 and TRBJ2-3; D uncertain. CDR1 is DFQATT, CDR2 SNEGSKA, per germline (reference sequence). There are 13 residues in the CDR3. V was clipped by 5 bases and J by 7 bases, with 16 bases between them. The CDR3 nucleotides read TGCAGTGCTCGGACCAGCGAAATCCATACGCAGTATTTT. This sequence encodes CSARTSEIHTQYF.

The sample holds a few counts of this clonotype. This likely comes from a read error, as the CDR3 has no conserved phenylalanine or tryptophan at its end. The chain uses TRBV20-1 and TRBJ2-7, with 13 bases that match TRBD2. CDR3 length: 12 residues. CDR1 DFQATT and CDR2 SNEGSKA come from the germline V gene (reference sequence). V lost 6 bases and J lost 8; bases outside the gene matches: 4. CDR3 loop: CSAGTSGTQQYL. Written as DNA, the CDR3 is TGCAGTGCCGGGACTAGCGGGACCCAGCAGTACCTC.

This rearrangement joins TRBV5-1 to TRBJ1-1; no firm D call. This CDR3 contains 15 residues. Trimming took off 0 bases at V and 2 bases at J, with 11 bases between the two ends. Germline V gives CDR1 SGHRS, CDR2 YFSETQ. DNA for the CDR3: TGCGCCAGCAGCTTGGAGGTCACGCTAAACACTGAAGCTTTCTTT. Its protein is CASSLEVTLNTEAFF.

The chain has TRBV2 and TRBJ2-1; a weak D match, TRBD1 (6 bases). Germline-derived CDR1 and CDR2 are SNHLY and FYNNEI. This CDR3 contains 14 residues. The germline V and J ends were trimmed by 3 bases and 2 bases, with 8 bases remaining between them. CDR3 protein: CASSEGATYNEQFF. CDR3 DNA: TGTGCCAGCAGTGAGGGGGCAACCTACAATGAGCAGTTCTTC.

This clonotype was counted only a few times. The V and J genes are TRBV6-2 or TRBV6-3 and TRBJ2-1, with 7 bases that match TRBD1. This CDR3 region has 16 residues. The germline CDR1 and CDR2 sequences are MNHEY and SVGEGT. Losses at the gene ends were 5 bases for V and 4 bases for J; bases not matched to a gene: 11. The CDR3 DNA reads as TGTGCCAGCAGTAAACGGGACAGCCCTATTTACAATGAGCAGTTCTTC. Residues: CASSKRDSPIYNEQFF.

The sample holds a few counts of this clonotype. The rearrangement links TRBV11-2 to TRBJ2-1, with 13 bases that match TRBD2. The CDR3 loop spans 18 amino acids. V trimming: 4 bases; J trimming: 5 bases; junction bases outside the gene matches: 11. Per the germline V gene, CDR1 is SGHAT and CDR2 is FQNNGV. The CDR3 coding sequence is TGTGCCAGCAGCTCATGGGGAGGCGGACTAGCGGGGGACAATGAGCAGTTCTTC. This translates into CASSSWGGGLAGDNEQFF.

The rearrangement uses TRBV5-1 and TRBJ2-1; TRBD2 agrees at 12 bases. Unmatched junction bases numbered 7, after V lost 0 bases and J lost 6 bases. CDR3 size: 17 residues. Germline-derived CDR1 and CDR2 are SGHRS and YFSETQ. CDR3 nucleotide sequence: TGCGCCAGCAGCTTGGAATCTAGCGGGAGGGCCGGCAATGAGCAGTTCTTC. As protein: CASSLESSGRAGNEQFF.

This chain links TRBV5-5 with TRBJ2-5, with 7 positions matching TRBD1. The J call is doubtful: the DNA matches TRBJ2-7 better. From germline, CDR1 is SGHKS and CDR2 YYEKEE (reference sequence). There are 14 residues in the CDR3. CDR3 sequence reads: CASNSQGDIYEQYF. The CDR3 DNA reads TGTGCCAGCAACTCGCAGGGGGATATTTACGAGCAGTACTTC.